Each of the 23 T cell receptor beta chains below was sequenced from the same sample in a study of breast tumors, draining lymph nodes, adjacent tissues. MiXCR, run by TCRdb on the multiplex PCR reads, gives a single entry per CDR3 protein. The sample has tens of thousands of distinct CDR3 sequences; approximately 75% are singletons. Input material: tumor-adjacent breast tissue. Every receptor here comes from a female donor with breast cancer. Some clones in this sample may be carry-over from other donors' samples.

This chain uses TRBV30 with TRBJ2-7; the D gene is possibly TRBD1 (6 bases). Germline CDR1 reads GTSNPN; CDR2 reads SVGIG (reference sequence). V lost 1 base, J lost 2 bases, and 9 bases lay in between. The CDR3 is made up of 13 amino acids. CDR3 loop: CAWSEDSTYEQYF. The CDR3 region has the DNA TGTGCCTGGAGTGAGGACAGCACCTACGAGCAGTACTTC.

V is TRBV2 and J is TRBJ1-2, with a possible D match to TRBD1 (6 bases). The CDR3 runs to 15 residues. CDR1 is SNHLY and CDR2 is FYNNEI in the germline V gene. The V end was cut by 6 bases, the J end by 0 bases, with 14 bases between. The CDR3 DNA reads TGTGCCAGCAGGCCGGACAGCCTAGCTAACTATGGCTACACCTTC. This sequence encodes CASRPDSLANYGYTF.

This chain joins TRBV20-1 and TRBJ2-1, with 12 bases lining up with TRBD2. The V gene end was trimmed by 3 bases and the J gene end by 7 bases; junction bases not matched to a gene: 10. Germline V lookup: CDR1 DFQATT, CDR2 SNEGSKA (reference sequence). This CDR3 is built from 16 residues. The CDR3 reads CSARAPSGRALNEQFF. The CDR3 DNA sequence: TGCAGTGCTAGGGCCCCTAGCGGGAGGGCCCTAAATGAGCAGTTCTTC.

The V and J genes are TRBV28 and TRBJ1-5, with D possibly matching TRBD1 (6 bases). CDR1 MDHEN and CDR2 SYDVKM come from the germline V gene. The V and J ends lost 5 bases and 5 bases respectively, with 10 bases between them. The CDR3 runs 13 residues. The DNA of the CDR3 is TGTGCCAGCAGTCCCGGACAGTATCAGCCCCAGCATTTT. Its translation: CASSPGQYQPQHF.

CDR3: CASSLGTSVDNEQFF. CDR3 nucleotides: TGTGCCAGCAGCTTAGGGACTAGCGTCGACAATGAGCAGTTCTTC. The chain uses TRBV11-3 and TRBJ2-1; TRBD2 agrees at 9 bases. The CDR3 is made up of 15 amino acids. V shed 1 base and J 5 bases; nucleotides not matched to a gene: 3. CDR1 is SGHNT, CDR2 YENEEA, per germline.

The chain has TRBV11-3 and TRBJ1-2; TRBD1 agrees at 10 bases. The germline V gene has CDR1 SGHNT and CDR2 YENEEA. The CDR3 is made up of 12 amino acids. V lost 5 bases to trimming and J lost 14 bases; unmatched junction nucleotides: 8. CDR3 in amino acids: CASSPRPGQGTF. CDR3 bases: TGTGCCAGCAGCCCCCGCCCGGGACAGGGGACCTTC.

V gene TRBV29-1 combines with J gene TRBJ2-7; 11 bases agree with TRBD1. V shed 3 bases, J shed 3 bases, and the junction held 4 bases outside the gene matches. The CDR3 length is 14 residues. Germline-derived CDR1 and CDR2 are SQVTM and ANQGSEA. The CDR3 sequence is CSVDLGTGGYEQYF. The CDR3 DNA sequence: TGCAGCGTTGACTTGGGGACAGGGGGCTACGAGCAGTACTTC.

The V and J genes are TRBV7-2 and TRBJ2-5, with 10 bases lining up with TRBD2. The germline V gene encodes CDR1 SGHTA and CDR2 FQGNSA. This CDR3 region has 16 residues. V shed 4 bases, J shed 2 bases, and the junction held 7 bases outside the gene matches. CDR3 nucleotides: TGTGCCAGCAGCTCGGGACTAGCGAGAGGGCAAGAGACCCAGTACTTC. Translated, it gives CASSSGLARGQETQYF.

The chain uses TRBV7-9 and TRBJ1-5; unclear D gene. The germline V and J ends were trimmed by 7 bases and 1 base, with 8 bases remaining between them. The CDR3 is 13 amino acids. The germline V gene encodes CDR1 SEHNR and CDR2 FQNEAQ (reference sequence). The CDR3 loop is CASTAGSNQPQHF. The CDR3 DNA is TGTGCCAGCACCGCGGGGAGCAATCAGCCCCAGCATTTT.

The chain employs TRBV20-1 and TRBJ2-7, with TRBD1 as a possible D gene (5 bases). The CDR3 totals 13 residues. Trimming removed 3 bases from V and 0 bases from J, with 9 bases in between. Germline V gives CDR1 DFQATT, CDR2 SNEGSKA (reference sequence). The CDR3 DNA is TGCAGTGCTAGTTTTCAGGGCTCCTACGAGCAGTACTTC. Amino acid sequence: CSASFQGSYEQYF.

The genes are TRBV7-9 and TRBJ2-1; 7 bases line up with TRBD2. Germline-derived CDR1 and CDR2 are SEHNR and FQNEAQ (reference sequence). V was clipped by 0 bases and J by 8 bases; unmatched bases: 4. The CDR3 is 14 residues long. The chain's CDR3 is CASSLAGGPHEQFF. In DNA, the CDR3 is TGTGCCAGCAGCTTAGCGGGAGGGCCCCATGAGCAGTTCTTC.

The chain links TRBV12-3 or TRBV12-4 to TRBJ2-2; 11 bases line up with TRBD2. V lost 6 bases, J lost 6 bases, and 6 bases stayed unmatched. The CDR3 spans 15 residues. The CDR3, as DNA: TGTGCCAGCAGCGTAGCGGGAGGGCCGTCCGGGGAGCTGTTTTTT. Translation gives CASSVAGGPSGELFF.

The J gene is TRBJ1-6, the V gene TRBV5-4, with D tentatively TRBD1 (5 bases). The germline V gene has CDR1 SGHNT and CDR2 YYREEE (reference sequence). The V end lost 2 bases, the J end lost 5 bases, and 11 bases lay between the germline ends. The CDR3 totals 15 residues. The DNA for the CDR3 is TGTGCCAGCAGCTTTGACAGCTTTAATAATTCACCCCTCCACTTT. Amino acids: CASSFDSFNNSPLHF.

The table lists this clonotype with many counts. The chain has TRBV24-1 and TRBJ2-3, with 10 bases that match TRBD2. The junction had 9 bases not matched to a gene; V was cut back by 1 base and J by 0 bases. This CDR3 comprises 19 residues. CDR1 and CDR2 (germline): KGHDR, SFDVKD. CDR3 sequence (DNA): TGTGCCACCAGTGATTTTACTAGCGGGGTGGAGTATAGCACAGATACGCAGTATTTT. As protein: CATSDFTSGVEYSTDTQYF.

The table lists this clonotype with a count of one. The CDR3 DNA reads TGTGCCAGCAGCCCTTGGGGGGGTGAGGTAGATACGCAGTATTTT. Its protein product is CASSPWGGEVDTQYF. The V gene is TRBV7-3, the J gene TRBJ2-3, with 7 positions matching TRBD2. CDR3 length: 15 amino acids. The germline V gene encodes CDR1 SGHTA and CDR2 FQGTGA. Trimming removed 5 bases from V and 5 bases from J; junction bases left unmatched: 10.

This clonotype appeared once. The chain employs TRBV29-1 and TRBJ2-6; 9 bases match TRBD1. The V and J ends lost 6 bases and 0 bases, in that order; junction bases with no gene match: 3. Germline assignment: CDR1 SQVTM and CDR2 ANQGSEA. The CDR3 covers 15 residues. The CDR3 DNA reads as TGCAGCGTCGGGACAGGGAGCTCTGGGGCCAACGTCCTGACTTTC. It translates to CSVGTGSSGANVLTF.

The rearrangement joins TRBV24-1 to TRBJ2-3, with 8 bases matching TRBD1. The CDR3 has 17 amino acids. Unmatched junction bases numbered 11, after V lost 4 bases and J lost 3 bases. The germline V gene has CDR1 KGHDR and CDR2 SFDVKD. The CDR3 region is CATSDPWTGNGTDTQYF. DNA of the CDR3: TGTGCCACCAGTGACCCGTGGACAGGGAATGGGACAGATACGCAGTATTTT.

The rearrangement uses TRBV6-1 and TRBJ2-7, with D perhaps matching TRBD2 (6 bases). This CDR3 has 13 residues. V lost 7 bases and J lost 6, with 16 bases in between. Germline V CDR1 and CDR2: MNHNS, SASEGT. The chain's CDR3 is CASITNGRPEQYF. Written as DNA, the CDR3 is TGTGCCAGCATCACCAACGGGAGACCCGAGCAGTACTTC.

This clonotype occurred once. The chain employs TRBV5-1 and TRBJ1-2, with 10 bases aligning to TRBD1. Germline CDR1 reads SGHRS; CDR2 reads YFSETQ. J was trimmed by 4 bases and V by 3 bases; bases with no gene match: 3. This CDR3 is built from 14 residues. In DNA form, the CDR3 reads TGCGCCAGCAGCTGGGGGACAGGGGTCTATGGCTACACCTTC. Translating it yields CASSWGTGVYGYTF.

This clonotype is categorized as medium-sized. The rearrangement uses TRBV20-1 and TRBJ1-5; TRBD1 matches 8 bases. The germline gives CDR1 DFQATT, CDR2 SNEGSKA (reference sequence). V shed 0 bases, J shed 6 bases, and the junction held 1 base outside the gene matches. This CDR3 comprises 13 residues. CDR3 DNA: TGCAGTGCTAGAGAGGACAGGGCTCAGCCCCAGCATTTT. Translated, it gives CSAREDRAQPQHF.

The chain uses TRBV18 and TRBJ2-7, with D perhaps matching TRBD1 (6 bases). Trimming removed 1 base at V and 2 bases at J, with 9 bases between. Germline V CDR1 and CDR2: KGHSH, LQKENI. CDR3 length equals 14 residues. DNA of the CDR3: TGTGCCAGCTCACCACGGACAGAAACCTACGAGCAGTACTTC. The encoded protein is CASSPRTETYEQYF.

The J gene is TRBJ2-3, the V gene TRBV10-3; D is ambiguous. This CDR3 has 13 residues. Trimming pared 6 bases from V and 6 bases from J, leaving 13 bases between. CDR1 is ENHRY and CDR2 is SYGVKD in the germline V gene. As DNA, the CDR3 is TGTGCCATCAGGGGATCTTTGGGGGATACGCAGTATTTT. This sequence encodes CAIRGSLGDTQYF.

The V and J genes are TRBV15 and TRBJ2-7; D gene ambiguous. The CDR3 extends over 14 amino acids. With 3 bases removed from V and 5 bases from J, the gap between germline ends came to 14 bases. Germline V gives CDR1 LNHNV, CDR2 YYDKDF (reference sequence). CDR3 protein: CATSSRPSLDEQYF. In DNA form, the CDR3 reads TGTGCCACCAGCAGTCGCCCCTCGCTCGACGAGCAGTACTTC.